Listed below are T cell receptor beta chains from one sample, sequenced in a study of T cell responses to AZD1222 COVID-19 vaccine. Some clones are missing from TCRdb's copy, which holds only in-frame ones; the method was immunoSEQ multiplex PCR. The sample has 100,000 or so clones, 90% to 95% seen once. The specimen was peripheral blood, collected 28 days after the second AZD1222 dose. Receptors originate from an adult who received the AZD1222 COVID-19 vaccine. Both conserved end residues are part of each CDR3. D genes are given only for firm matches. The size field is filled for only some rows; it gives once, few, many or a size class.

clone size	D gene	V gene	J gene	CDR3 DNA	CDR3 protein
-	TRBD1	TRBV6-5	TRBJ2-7	TGTGCCAGCAGGTACAGGGGGCTCGACGAGCAGTACTTC	CASRYRGLDEQYF
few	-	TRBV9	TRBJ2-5	TGTGCCAGCAGCGTAGAGTCCAGAACGGAGACCCAGTACTTC	CASSVESRTETQYF
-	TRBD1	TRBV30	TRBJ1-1	TGTGCCTGGAGTGTAAAGGGCTGGGACAGGAAGAACACTGAAGCTTTCTTT	CAWSVKGWDRKNTEAFF
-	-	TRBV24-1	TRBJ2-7	TGTGCCACCAGTGATTTGCGGCCGGGGGCGCACGAGCAGTACTTC	CATSDLRPGAHEQYF
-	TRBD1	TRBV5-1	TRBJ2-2	TGCGCCAGCAGCTTGCGGGGGACATGGGGACAGGGGAAGAACACCGGGGAGCTGTTTTTT	CASSLRGTWGQGKNTGELFF
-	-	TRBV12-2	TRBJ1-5	TGTGCAAGTCGCTCGAGTTACAGGGGCCCCTTCAGGCAGCCCCAGCATTTT	CASRSSYRGPFRQPQHF
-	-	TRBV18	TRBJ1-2	TGTGCCAGCTCACCCGCCGGGCCCTATGGCTACACCTTC	CASSPAGPYGYTF
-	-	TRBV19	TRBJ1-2	TGTGCCAGTAGTAGCCTGTGGGGGCGCGACTATGGCTACACCTTC	CASSSLWGRDYGYTF
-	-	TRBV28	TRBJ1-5	TGTGCCAGCGGTAGAGGGGAAGTTCAGCCCCAGCATTTT	CASGRGEVQPQHF
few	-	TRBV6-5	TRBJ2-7	TGTGCCAGCAGGCTCAGGGATTCCTACGAGCAGTACTTC	CASRLRDSYEQYF
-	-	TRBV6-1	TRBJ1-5	TGTGCCAGCAGTGAAGGTAATAATCAGCCCCAGCATTTT	CASSEGNNQPQHF
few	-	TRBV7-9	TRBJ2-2	TGTGCCAGCAGCCCCTACACCGGGGAGCTGTTTTTT	CASSPYTGELFF
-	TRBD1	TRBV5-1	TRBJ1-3	TGCGCCAGCAGCCCCCGGGGGCGACAGGGGCCTGGAAACACCATATATTTT	CASSPRGRQGPGNTIYF
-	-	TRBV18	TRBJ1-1	TGTGCCAGCTCACCGATCTCCACAAGAGACACTGAAGCTTTCTTT	CASSPISTRDTEAFF
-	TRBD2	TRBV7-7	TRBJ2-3	TGTGCTAGCAGCTTTAGCGGGGGGGCTCCACCTTTTAGCACAGATACGCAGTATTTT	CASSFSGGAPPFSTDTQYF